The rows below give T cell receptor beta chains drawn from one sample of a study of PD-1 blockade in classical Hodgkin lymphoma. Clones were read by immunoSEQ multiplex PCR, and TCRdb kept only the in-frame ones, dropping some. The data contain around 40,000 clones, about three quarters of them singletons. Specimen: peripheral blood mononuclear cells (PBMCs), collected at baseline. The receptors originated from a human donor with classical Hodgkin lymphoma. CDR3s include the opening cysteine and the closing phenylalanine or tryptophan. A D gene is named only where the DNA matches it firmly. Size values are once, few and many counts, or a class for expanded clones, and some rows have none.

J gene,clone size,V gene,D gene,CDR3 DNA,CDR3 protein
TRBJ2-1,.,TRBV2,.,TGTGCCAGCAGGCCTAGTCCCCACTCCTACAATGAGCAGTTCTTC,CASRPSPHSYNEQFF
TRBJ2-3,.,TRBV9,TRBD2,TGTGCCAGCAGCCTTAGCGGGGGGGACCAATTTAGCACAGATACGCAGTATTTT,CASSLSGGDQFSTDTQYF
TRBJ1-3,.,TRBV7-2,.,TGTGCCAGCAGCTTGTGGGGGCCAGACTCTGGAAACACCATATATTTT,CASSLWGPDSGNTIYF
TRBJ1-1,.,TRBV4-3,.,TGCGCCAGCAGCCAAGCTGGAGGGAGTAGGACTGAAGCTTTCTTT,CASSQAGGSRTEAFF
TRBJ1-4,.,TRBV2,.,TGTGCCAGCAGTGCGGACAACCCCGCCGCAACTAATGAAAAACTGTTTTTT,CASSADNPAATNEKLFF
TRBJ2-2,.,TRBV23-1,.,TGCGCCAGCAGTCAAGGAGGGACTGCGACCGGGGAGCTGTTTTTT,CASSQGGTATGELFF
TRBJ2-7,.,TRBV10-3,.,TGTGCCATCAGTGAACGGACAGCCTACGAGCAGTACTTC,CAISERTAYEQYF
TRBJ1-2,.,TRBV5-8,.,TGTGCCAGCAGCTTATTAACCGGGACTGCCTATGGCTACACCTTC,CASSLLTGTAYGYTF
TRBJ1-1,few,TRBV19,.,TGTGCCAGTAGTACGGGAGGGCCCACAGGGAGGGAAGCTTTCTTT,CASSTGGPTGREAFF
TRBJ2-3,.,TRBV7-2,.,TGTGCCAGCAGCTTAAATGGCAGGGGAGATACGCAGTATTTT,CASSLNGRGDTQYF
TRBJ2-5,.,TRBV30,.,TGTGCCTGGAGTCAAGAGACCCAGTACTTC,CAWSQETQYF
TRBJ2-7,few,TRBV21-1,.,TGTGCCAGCATCATCAAGGACAGGGGGTGTTACGAGCAGTACTTC,CASIIKDRGCYEQYF
TRBJ1-4,.,TRBV7-2,.,TGTGCCACCGCGCCGGAGGGTTCGTGGGTTACTAATGAAAAACTGTTTTTT,CATAPEGSWVTNEKLFF
TRBJ1-1,.,TRBV12-5,TRBD1,TGTGCTAGTGGCCCACCCGGGACAGGGTACTCCGAAGCTTTCTTT,CASGPPGTGYSEAFF
TRBJ2-7,few,TRBV5-1,.,TGCGCCAGCGGGGAAGGGGCTTCTGAGCAGTACTTC,CASGEGASEQYF